This T cell receptor beta chain appears in the sequencing data of a study of response to subunit inactivated influenza vaccine. TCRdb reprocessed the RT-PCR reads via MiXCR and lists one record per CDR3 protein. The sample records hundreds of thousands of distinct CDR3 sequences, 12% to 15% being singletons. Points on this clonotype: The junction differs from germline at one of its ends, possibly a read error.

The sequenced sample was PBMCs from blood, obtained 14 to 15 days before vaccination. This clonotype was sampled from a man between 45 and 60 years old who received an inactivated influenza vaccine.

The CDR3 reads CASSTSGSYEQYF. In DNA form, the CDR3 reads TGTGCCAGCAGTACTAGCGGGAGTTACGAGCAGTACTTC. This sequence joins TRBV19 and TRBJ2-7; TRBD2 aligns across 11 bases. The length of the CDR3 is 13 residues. Germline CDR1 is LNHDA and CDR2 is SQIVND (reference sequence).